The next 3 T cell receptor beta chains were all read from a single sample in a study of T cells expressing NK-cell markers (dated by TCRdb to the early 2020s). Receptors were amplified or captured by 5' RACE. Sequencing was performed on an Illumina HiSeq 2000. Based on TCRdb reprocessing of the reads, there is one entry per CDR3 protein sequence, and DNA is missing. The data table for this sample lists over 150,000 distinct CDR3 sequences. Around 35% of the sample lies in the top ten. Sequencing was performed on blood T cells: a sorted CD56 or NKG2C T cell subset, CD4+ or CD8+ T cells, or bulk PBMC T cells (not recorded which). These receptors all stem from a woman in her 50s in good health. Donor details come from another sample of the same person, matched by shared clones.

The CDR3 spells CASSPTKVDTQYF. The chain carries TRBV18 and TRBJ2-3. In germline, CDR1 is KGHSH, CDR2 LQKENI. The CDR3 consists of 13 residues.

The chain couples TRBV29-1 to TRBJ1-2; TCRdb's D call, TRBD1, is unchecked because there is no DNA. This CDR3 spans 15 amino acids. Germline V lookup: CDR1 SQVTM, CDR2 ANQGSEA. CDR3 loop: CSAITPKTGSYGYTF.

CDR3 region: CSVEVLRATHYNEQFF. This chain connects TRBV29-1 to TRBJ2-1; TCRdb lists TRBD2, though no DNA is available to test this call. Germline lookup yields CDR1 SQVTM and CDR2 ANQGSEA. The CDR3 extends over 16 amino acids.